This TCR beta chain appears in the sequencing data of a study of Ad26.COV2.S vaccination and SARS-CoV-2 variants. Profiled with immunoSEQ multiplex PCR; TCRdb holds only in-frame clones, not every one. The sample has about 350,000 clones, approximately 85% seen once. Germline loops: CDR1 SGHTA, CDR2 FQGNSA. The CDR3 has 13 residues. V was shortened by 1 base and J by 9 bases, with 10 bases between the two germline ends. Treatment specified: some 19 received Ad26.COV2.S at low or high dose, single or two shots; several received placebo; per-sample allocation not given. Specimens were obtained on day 63 following the first vaccine or placebo injection.

The sequencing used peripheral blood, collected in a trial of Ad26.COV2.S vaccine versus placebo. The receptor comes from a person aged 18-60 years who received the Ad26.COV2.S COVID-19 vaccine or a placebo. The chain links TRBV7-2 to TRBJ2-1; D unresolved. The CDR3 nucleotides read TGTGCCAGCAGCTTAGTGCGAGCGCGTGAGCAGTTCTTC. It specifies CASSLVRAREQFF.